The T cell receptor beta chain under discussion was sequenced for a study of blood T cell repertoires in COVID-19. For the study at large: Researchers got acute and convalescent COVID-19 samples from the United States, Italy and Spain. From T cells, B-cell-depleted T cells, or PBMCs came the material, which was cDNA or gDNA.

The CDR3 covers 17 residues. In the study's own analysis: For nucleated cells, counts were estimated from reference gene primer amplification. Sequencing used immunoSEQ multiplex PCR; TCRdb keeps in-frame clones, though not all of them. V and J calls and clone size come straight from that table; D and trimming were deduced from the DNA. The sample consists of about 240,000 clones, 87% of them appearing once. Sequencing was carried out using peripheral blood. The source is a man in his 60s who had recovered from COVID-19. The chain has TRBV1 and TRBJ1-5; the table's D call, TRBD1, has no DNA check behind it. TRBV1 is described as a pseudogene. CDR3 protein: CTSRMDRGNMGFQPQHF. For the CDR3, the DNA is TGCACCAGCAGAATGGACAGGGGGAATATGGGTTTTCAGCCCCAGCATTTT.